This T cell receptor (beta chain) was identified during a study of Ad26.COV2.S vaccination and SARS-CoV-2 variants. The overall study: Donor allocation was to the COV1001 Ad26.COV2.S trial arm.

A remark on this clone: Antigen: not known.

V was pared by 0 bases and J by 2 bases, with 15 bases of the junction left unmatched. CDR1 is ENHRY and CDR2 is SYGVKD in the germline V gene. The CDR3 length is 22 residues. Treatment described: around 19 received Ad26.COV2.S at low or high dose, single or two shots; 5 received placebo; per-sample allocation not given. Sampling happened 63 days after the first vaccine or placebo injection. Its platform was an Ad26 vector, and its expressed antigen was Wuhan-strain SARS-CoV-2 spike. Overall study findings and caveats: Responses of spike-specific T cells (both CD8+ and CD4+) reportedly showed substantial breadth after vaccination. Estimates derived from TCR breadth and depth analyses may have underestimated total T cell responses.

The table came from immunoSEQ multiplex PCR; TCRdb's copy has only in-frame clones and leaves some out. The table shows 350,000 to 500,000 clones, with roughly nine tenths occurring only once. The sequencing here drew on peripheral blood, taken in a trial of Ad26.COV2.S vaccine versus placebo. This receptor was identified in a person between 18 and 65 years old who received the Ad26.COV2.S COVID-19 vaccine or a placebo. The chain recombines TRBV10-3 with TRBJ2-3; 15 nucleotides align to TRBD2. CDR3 coding DNA: TGTGCCATCAGTGAGTCGATGGGAAGGACTAGCGGGGGGGCCTATGACACAGATACGCAGTATTTT. As protein: CAISESMGRTSGGAYDTDTQYF.